This TCR beta chain derives from a study of T cells in Graves' hyperthyroidism and ophthalmopathy. Findings of the study overall: Median prediction lead before ophthalmopathy onset was about 6.7 months with the model.

This clonotype showed up many times. Its specificity is not known. It was RNA transcripts that yielded the amplified TCR beta CDR3 regions. Carried out on the TCR CDR3, a first-round RT-PCR used the HTBI primer set. TCRdb reprocessed the multiplex PCR reads with MiXCR, giving one entry per CDR3 protein. The table shows 400,000 to 600,000 distinct CDR3 sequences, with approximately 16% occurring only once. Germline values: CDR1 MDHEN, CDR2 SYDVKM. CDR3 length: 16 residues. Between the trimmed V and J ends, which lost 4 bases and 0 bases, there was a span of 14 bases. The chain employs TRBV28 and TRBJ2-3, with D unresolved. Specimen: blood. The clonotype was recovered from a woman in her thirties with Graves' ophthalmopathy. The DNA for the CDR3 is TGTGCCAGCAGTTCCTTATTTCGAGATAGCACAGATACGCAGTATTTT. This sequence encodes CASSSLFRDSTDTQYF.